The clone carrying this T cell receptor (beta chain) was found once. The data stem from a study of blood T cell repertoires in COVID-19. There are 11 residues in the CDR3. Authors' data handling: Estimation of nucleated cell counts was performed using reference gene primer amplification. Sequenced by immunoSEQ multiplex PCR; TCRdb stores in-frame clones only, minus some. That table supplies the V and J calls and clone size; D and trimming were determined from the DNA. The sample records a few hundred thousand clones, around nine tenths being singletons. This TCR was sampled from a man in his fifties or sixties with active or convalescent COVID-19. Specimen: peripheral blood. The chain joins TRBV21-1 to TRBJ2-1; the table calls TRBD1, which could not be checked here. TRBV21-1 counts as a pseudogene. This CDR3 is CASSNEATEFF. DNA of the CDR3: TGTGCCAGCAGCAACGAAGCCACAGAGTTCTTC.